This passage covers 5 T cell receptor beta chains from one sample sequenced in a study of PD-1 blockade in classical Hodgkin lymphoma. The time point here: cycle 4 day 1 (C4D1), after less than seven weeks of nivolumab. Autologous stem cell transplantation was followed by relapse in every patient, and brentuximab vedotin exposure varied. Sequencing used immunoSEQ multiplex PCR; TCRdb keeps in-frame clones, though not all of them. The sample includes roughly 100,000 clones, around four fifths of them seen just once. This specimen was peripheral blood mononuclear cells (PBMCs), taken before the fourth cycle of nivolumab. Receptors originate from a human donor with classical Hodgkin lymphoma.

The chain is built from TRBV18 and TRBJ1-4; 8 bases fit TRBD1. V dropped 5 bases and J dropped 8; count of bases not matched to a gene: 4. The CDR3 sequence is 13 residues long. The germline V gene encodes CDR1 KGHSH and CDR2 LQKENI. This CDR3 reads CASSGQGREKLFF. CDR3 coding DNA: TGTGCCAGCTCAGGACAGGGCCGAGAAAAACTGTTTTTT.

The CDR3 sequence: CASSAGGSATNEKLFF. CDR3 coding DNA: TGTGCCAGCAGCGCAGGGGGCAGTGCAACTAATGAAAAACTGTTTTTT. J is TRBJ1-4 and V is TRBV2; the match to TRBD1 covers 8 bases. The length of the CDR3 is 16 residues. J was trimmed by 0 bases and V by 6 bases; bases with no gene match: 6. Germline CDR1 and CDR2: SNHLY and FYNNEI.

The chain combines TRBV18 with TRBJ1-2, with 9 bases that match TRBD1. J lost 8 bases, V lost 3 bases, and 10 bases had no gene match. Germline V lookup: CDR1 KGHSH, CDR2 LQKENI. The CDR3 covers 15 residues. CDR3 sequence reads: CASSPFPGQGEGYTF. CDR3 in DNA: TGTGCCAGCTCACCCTTCCCGGGACAGGGCGAGGGCTACACCTTC. Full variable domain (missing parts from reference TRBV18 and TRBJ1-2): NAGVMQNPRHLVRRRGQEARLRCSPMKGHSHVYWYRQLPEEGLKFMVYLQKENIIDESGMPKERFSAEFPKEGPSILRIQQVVRGDSAAYFCASSPFPGQGEGYTFGSGTRLTVV.

With regard to this clone: Other DNA sequences from this sample encode an identical CDR3 as well. This sequence joins TRBV10-3 and TRBJ2-7; no definite D call. Germline lookup yields CDR1 ENHRY and CDR2 SYGVKD. CDR3 size: 11 residues. The V end lost 2 bases, the J end lost 3 bases, and 2 bases lay between the germline ends. CDR3 sequence: CAISEGYEQYF. In DNA, the CDR3 is TGTGCCATCAGTGAGGGCTACGAGCAGTACTTC.

This clone was picked up one time. This rearrangement joins TRBV11-1 to TRBJ1-1; 8 bases fit TRBD1. From germline, CDR1 is SGHAT and CDR2 FQDESV (reference sequence). V lost 2 bases to trimming and J lost 10 bases; unmatched junction nucleotides: 15. The CDR3 extends over 16 amino acids. As DNA, the CDR3 is TGTGCCAGCAGCTTAAAGCTGACAGGGGCGAAATCTAGAGCTTTCTTT. It specifies CASSLKLTGAKSRAFF.